This T cell receptor beta chain originates from a study of T cell repertoires in cytomegalovirus infection. Study details: Both a matching HLA type and CMV infection were indicated by public TCR beta signatures. Findings of the study overall: Totalled public TCR beta family frequency picked out people who carried CMV plus the relevant HLA.

As for this clonotype: Antigen unknown. A junction end diverges from the germline sequence, so it may reflect a read error.

Germline V gene lookup returns CDR1 MNHNS and CDR2 SASEGT. CDR3 length: 13 amino acids. Via MiXCR, TCRdb re-called the reads, giving one row per CDR3 protein. This sample has more than 650,000 distinct CDR3 sequences, with roughly 35% found just once. J is TRBJ2-5 and V is TRBV6-1; 10 nucleotides line up with TRBD2. This TCR was sampled from a human donor in good health (CMV status not recorded). Some clones in this sample may be carry-over from other donors' samples. Material: PBMCs. The CDR3 coding sequence is TGTGCCAGTAGTGATGGACTAGCGGACGATTGGTACTTC. This sequence encodes CASSDGLADDWYF.